These T cell receptor beta chains were read from a single sample in a study of blood T cell repertoires in COVID-19. Clones were read by immunoSEQ multiplex PCR, and TCRdb kept only the in-frame ones, dropping some. The repertoire holds 40,000 or so clones, with about 88% as singletons. The source material was peripheral blood. The receptors stem from a human donor in a cohort sampled during active COVID-19. Both conserved end residues are part of each CDR3. Fields, in order: J gene, D gene, V gene, CDR3 length, clone size, CDR3 DNA, CDR3 protein. D genes are given only for firm matches. Rows give clone size only sometimes, using once, few, many, or a class for an expanded clone.

>TRBJ2-7|.|TRBV18|15|.
TGTGCCAGCTCACCATCCCGGCTGGGCAGCGGGGAGCAGTACTTC
CASSPSRLGSGEQYF
>TRBJ2-5|TRBD2|TRBV10-3|14|.
TGTGCCATCAGTGTAGTCGAGCGGGGGGAGACCCAGTACTTC
CAISVVERGETQYF
>TRBJ2-3|TRBD2|TRBV19|13|.
TGTGCCAGTAGTACGGGGGGGACAGATACGCAGTATTTT
CASSTGGTDTQYF
>TRBJ1-2|TRBD1|TRBV5-4|14|once
TGTGCCAGCAGCTCCCCCGGGACAGGTGAAGGCTACACCTTC
CASSSPGTGEGYTF
>TRBJ2-7|.|TRBV6-6|16|.
TGTGCCAGCAGTTCCTCCAGCGGAACTAGCTATTTCGAGCAGTACTTC
CASSSSSGTSYFEQYF
>TRBJ2-3|.|TRBV6-5|15|.
TGTGCCAGCGCTTCGCGGGCGGTTGGAACAGATACGCAGTATTTT
CASASRAVGTDTQYF
>TRBJ2-7|.|TRBV12-3/TRBV12-4|13|.
TGTGCCAGCAGTACCTGGGGGGGCGCCGAGCAGTACTTC
CASSTWGGAEQYF
>TRBJ2-3|.|TRBV2|14|.
TGTGCCAGCAGTGAAGTAATAGCCACAGATACGCAGTATTTT
CASSEVIATDTQYF
>TRBJ2-1|TRBD2|TRBV7-9|15|.
TGTGCCAGCAGCTTAGCTAGCGGGGGGGCCAATGAGCAGTTCTTC
CASSLASGGANEQFF
>TRBJ2-3|.|TRBV11-2|14|.
TGTGCCAGCAGCGACAGAGGCAGGTCAGATACGCAGTATTTT
CASSDRGRSDTQYF
>TRBJ2-1|TRBD2|TRBV2|14|.
TGTGCCAGCGGCGAGACTAGCGGGGTGATTGAGCAGTTCTTC
CASGETSGVIEQFF
>TRBJ2-3|TRBD1|TRBV18|14|.
TGTGCCAGCTCACCCACAGGGGTGGAAGATACGCAGTATTTT
CASSPTGVEDTQYF
>TRBJ1-3|TRBD1|TRBV10-3|16|few
TGTGCCATCAGTGAGTCATCAGGGGGCTCTGGAAACACCATATATTTT
CAISESSGGSGNTIYF
>TRBJ2-2|.|TRBV5-1|17|.
TGCGCCAGCAGCTTGGAGGGGGCGGCCCGGGGGACCGGGGAGCTGTTTTTT
CASSLEGAARGTGELFF
>TRBJ1-2|.|TRBV4-1|15|.
TGCGCCAGCAGCCAACGGGAGGGCCAGTTCTATGGCTACACCTTC
CASSQREGQFYGYTF
>TRBJ2-7|TRBD1|TRBV18|15|.
TGTGCCAGCTCACCAGGGACAGTTTACCAATACGAGCAGTACTTC
CASSPGTVYQYEQYF
>TRBJ2-2|TRBD1|TRBV11-2|16|.
TGTGCCAGCAGCTACGAGCCGAGGCAGGGGGCCGGGGAGCTGTTTTTT
CASSYEPRQGAGELFF
>TRBJ1-2|.|TRBV7-2|14|.
TGTGCCAGCAGGAAATACAGGGAAGTGGATGGCTACACCTTC
CASRKYREVDGYTF
>TRBJ1-6|.|TRBV4-1|15|.
TGCGCCAGCAGCCAAGATACCAGAGGGCATTCACCCCTCCACTTT
CASSQDTRGHSPLHF
>TRBJ2-5|.|TRBV7-9|15|once
TGTGCCAGCAGCGCTACCGCGGCAACGGGGGAGACCCAGTACTTC
CASSATAATGETQYF
>TRBJ2-7|TRBD1|TRBV5-1|17|.
TGCGCCAGCAGCTCGGGACCCGGGACAGGGGGCATCTACGAGCAGTACTTC
CASSSGPGTGGIYEQYF
>TRBJ2-2|.|TRBV5-4|15|.
TGTGCCAGCAGCCCCGACACCGCGAACACCGGGGAGCTGTTTTTT
CASSPDTANTGELFF
>TRBJ2-3|TRBD2|TRBV10-3|18|few
TGTGCCATCAGTGAAGGAGCGGGGGGGCCTTTTGGCACAGATACGCAGTATTTT
CAISEGAGGPFGTDTQYF
>TRBJ2-1|.|TRBV20-1|11|.
TGCGGTCTTAGCGGAAACAATGAGCAGTTCTTC
CGLSGNNEQFF
>TRBJ1-1|.|TRBV5-1|15|few
TGCGCCAGCAGCTTAACAGGATCCCTGAACACTGAAGCTTTCTTT
CASSLTGSLNTEAFF
>TRBJ1-3|.|TRBV29-1|13|.
TGCAGCGTTGGGGGGGGAGTTGGAAACACCATATATTTT
CSVGGGVGNTIYF
>TRBJ2-3|.|TRBV7-2|15|.
TGTGCCAGCAGCTTAGACGGATCCGGGACAGATACGCAGTATTTT
CASSLDGSGTDTQYF
>TRBJ2-1|.|TRBV15|14|.
TGTGCCACCAGCCGGGGACTGCAGAGGAATGAGCAGTTCTTC
CATSRGLQRNEQFF
>TRBJ1-3|.|TRBV7-8|17|once
TGTGCCAGCAGCTTAGTCAGTCCGGGGTTACCTGGAAACACCATATATTTT
CASSLVSPGLPGNTIYF
>TRBJ1-3|.|TRBV5-1|14|.
TGCGCCAGCAGCTTGGGGACAACCGGAAACACCATATATTTT
CASSLGTTGNTIYF
>TRBJ1-2|TRBD1|TRBV6-5|13|.
TGTGCCACCGGACAGGGGGCTAACTATGGCTACACCTTC
CATGQGANYGYTF
>TRBJ1-5|.|TRBV7-5|14|.
TGTGCCAGAAGCTTAAGGTCCAGGGAACAGCCCCAGCATTTT
CARSLRSREQPQHF
>TRBJ2-7|.|TRBV10-3|16|.
TGTGCCATCAGTGGGGGCCTCCCGGGACTGCACTACGAGCAGTACTTC
CAISGGLPGLHYEQYF
>TRBJ2-7|.|TRBV18|13|once
TGTGCCAGCTCCCCTTCTGAGGGCCACGAGCAGTACTTC
CASSPSEGHEQYF
>TRBJ1-6|TRBD1|TRBV18|16|.
TGTGCCAGCTCAGTAAACAGGGGGCGAGGGAATTCACCCCTCCACTTT
CASSVNRGRGNSPLHF
>TRBJ1-2|TRBD1|TRBV2|15|.
TGTGCCAACAGACGAGGGACAGCTAATAACTATGGCTACACCTTC
CANRRGTANNYGYTF
>TRBJ1-5|TRBD1|TRBV29-1|13|once
TGCAGCGTAACACAGGGGTCCGATCAGCCCCAGCATTTT
CSVTQGSDQPQHF
>TRBJ1-1|TRBD1|TRBV5-1|16|once
TGCGCCAGCAGACGACGACAGGGCAGGTGGGACACTGAAGCTTTCTTT
CASRRRQGRWDTEAFF
>TRBJ1-3|.|TRBV5-3|13|.
TGTGCCAGAAGGGCTCCACAGGGCCCCACCATATATTTT
CARRAPQGPTIYF
>TRBJ1-1|.|TRBV19|15|.
TGTGCCAGTAGTATTCAGGGGACGGATAACACTGAAGCTTTCTTT
CASSIQGTDNTEAFF
>TRBJ2-2|.|TRBV10-3|14|.
TGTGCCATCAGAGGCCGGGTCAACACCGGGGAGCTGTTTTTT
CAIRGRVNTGELFF
>TRBJ1-1|TRBD1|TRBV11-2|15|.
TGTGCCAGCAGCCTGACAGGGGCCCTAGGCGCTGAAGCTTTCTTT
CASSLTGALGAEAFF
>TRBJ2-1|.|TRBV3-1/TRBV3-2|15|.
TGTGCCAGCAGCCCTGCCCCCCGAGTCTCGATTGAGCAGTTCTTC
CASSPAPRVSIEQFF
>TRBJ2-3|.|TRBV21-1|17|once
TGTGCCAGCAGCAAAGGCACCGGGTATGGTAGCACAGATACGCAGTATTTT
CASSKGTGYGSTDTQYF
>TRBJ2-2|TRBD2|TRBV6-5|14|.
TGTGCCAGCAGTAGCGGGGCTAACACCGGGGAGCTGTTTTTT
CASSSGANTGELFF
>TRBJ1-2|TRBD1|TRBV5-4|15|.
TGTGCCAGCAGGCGCCAAACAGGGGCCGAGCACGGCTACACCTTC
CASRRQTGAEHGYTF
>TRBJ1-1|.|TRBV6-6|16|.
TGTGCCAGCAGCACCCTTCTCACAGGAGGGCACACTGAAGCTTTCTTT
CASSTLLTGGHTEAFF
>TRBJ1-4|.|TRBV6-7|16|.
TGTGCCAGCAGACGCCTCGCCATAGCAACTAATGAAAAACTGTTTTTT
CASRRLAIATNEKLFF
>TRBJ2-5|TRBD1|TRBV5-4|16|.
TGTGCCAGCAGCTCCGGTCCCGGGACAGGGTTGGAGACCCAGTACTTC
CASSSGPGTGLETQYF
>TRBJ2-3|TRBD1|TRBV5-1|15|.
TGCGCCAGCAGAGATGGGACAGGTCGCGCAGATACGCAGTATTTT
CASRDGTGRADTQYF
>TRBJ2-2|.|TRBV19|15|.
TGTGCCAGTATCCCGACCGGGCCCAGGGGCGGGGAGCTGTTTTTT
CASIPTGPRGGELFF